Here is one T cell receptor (beta chain) with its context. Its antigen is currently unknown. TCRalpha and TCRbeta libraries used 5'RACE with constant-segment primers and UMIs. A single record per CDR3 protein comes from TCRdb applying MiXCR to the 5' RACE reads. This sample has 30,000 to 50,000 distinct CDR3 sequences; 5% to 7% occur once, and the top ten carry 0.7% to 0.9%. The CDR3 is 12 amino acids. V was cut by 2 bases and J by 12 bases, with 11 bases left in between. Germline CDR1 and CDR2: LGHDT and YNNKEL (reference sequence). These data come from a study of T-cell memory formation after mild COVID-19. As for the study in general: Clusters were largely donor specific.

Points from the study as a whole: Of the contracting clones, CD4+ ones lay mainly in CM and EM, and CD8+ ones in EMRA. The study found balanced CD4/CD8 in clones contracting day 15 to 85 and a CD4+ lean in later expanders.

The clonotype was recovered from an adult who had mild COVID-19 (a few samples of this study predate the infection). Cell type and time point are not known. The genes are TRBV3-1 and TRBJ2-1; no reliable D call. Specimen: PBMCs or a T cell subset sorted from them (not recorded which). The CDR3 reads CASSQTALVQFF. CDR3 DNA: TGTGCCAGCAGCCAAACCGCATTGGTGCAGTTCTTC.